Below are 21 T cell receptor beta chains sequenced from a single sample in a study of blood T cell repertoires in COVID-19. Sequenced by immunoSEQ multiplex PCR; TCRdb stores in-frame clones only, minus some. In the table there are 430,000 or so clones, 85% to 90% of which are singletons. The material sequenced was peripheral blood. These receptors originate from a man younger than 35 with COVID-19, enrolled during active disease.

This chain links TRBV11-2 with TRBJ2-1; D may be TRBD2 (7 bases). Trimming took off 0 bases at V and 7 bases at J, with 13 bases between the two ends. This CDR3 has 15 residues. CDR1 and CDR2 from the germline V gene are SGHAT and FQNNGV. CDR3 DNA sequence: TGTGCCAGCAGCTTAGATAGGGGGGGGAGGAATGAGCAGTTCTTC. This codes for CASSLDRGGRNEQFF.

V usage is TRBV6-5 and J usage is TRBJ1-1, with D unclear. Trimming pared 0 bases from V and 3 bases from J, leaving 11 bases between. Germline assignment: CDR1 MNHEY and CDR2 SVGAGI. CDR3 length: 15 residues. CDR3 DNA sequence: TGTGCCAGCAGTTACTCGAGGTGGAGGGACACTGAAGCTTTCTTT. Residues: CASSYSRWRDTEAFF.

This chain uses TRBV25-1 with TRBJ2-1, with a possible D match to TRBD2 (5 bases). CDR1 and CDR2 (germline): MGHDK, SYGVNS. The CDR3 sequence is 13 residues long. V dropped 4 bases and J dropped 8 bases, with 12 bases sitting between them. This CDR3 reads CASSVQLADEQFF. The CDR3 DNA is TGTGCCAGCAGTGTACAGCTAGCAGATGAGCAGTTCTTC.

The chain employs TRBV4-1 and TRBJ2-1; 12 bases are a match to TRBD2. V trimming: 2 bases; J trimming: 6 bases; junction bases outside the gene matches: 8. The CDR3 is 17 amino acids. Germline loops: CDR1 MGHRA, CDR2 YSYEKL. CDR3 residues: CASSQHETSGGFNEQFF. The CDR3 region has the DNA TGCGCCAGCAGCCAACACGAGACTAGCGGGGGCTTCAATGAGCAGTTCTTC.

CDR3 residues: CASRVELAALVEQFF. CDR3 DNA: TGTGCCAGCAGGGTAGAACTAGCGGCCCTCGTTGAGCAGTTCTTC. The gene calls are TRBV2 and TRBJ2-1; 8 positions match TRBD2. In germline, CDR1 is SNHLY, CDR2 FYNNEI. CDR3 length: 15 residues. The junction had 13 bases not matched to a gene; V was cut back by 6 bases and J by 9 bases.

The rearrangement uses TRBV5-8 and TRBJ2-5, with 13 bases that match TRBD2. CDR1 and CDR2 (germline): SGHTS, YDEGEE. The V gene end was trimmed by 5 bases and the J gene end by 4 bases; junction bases not matched to a gene: 11. This CDR3 has 17 amino acids. CDR3 DNA sequence: TGTGCCAGCAGGGAGGGACTAGCGGGACTAGTAGGAGAGACCCAGTACTTC. Translated: CASREGLAGLVGETQYF.

The rearrangement joins TRBV2 to TRBJ2-3, with 11 bases that match TRBD2. This CDR3 region has 15 residues. Germline CDR1 is SNHLY and CDR2 is FYNNEI. Trimming cost V 7 bases and J 4 bases; bases outside gene matches: 7. As DNA, the CDR3 is TGTGCCAGCACCACTCTAGCGGGGGGTGCAGATACGCAGTATTTT. It translates to CASTTLAGGADTQYF.

V is TRBV6-6 and J is TRBJ2-3; 12 bases fit TRBD2. The J segment lost 9 bases and the V segment lost 5 bases, leaving 15 bases of the junction unmatched. Germline V gene data show CDR1 as MNHNY and CDR2 as SVGAGI (reference sequence). The CDR3 spans 17 residues. Here the CDR3 DNA reads TGTGCCAGCAGTCCCCGGACTAGCGGGGCGGCCTATTCAACGCAGTATTTT. Translating gives CASSPRTSGAAYSTQYF.

J is TRBJ2-1 and V is TRBV27; D is possibly TRBD2 (5 bases). The V end lost 6 bases, the J end lost 8 bases, and 8 bases lay between the germline ends. In germline, CDR1 is MNHEY, CDR2 SMNVEV (reference sequence). The CDR3 runs to 11 residues. In nucleotides, the CDR3 is TGTGCCAGCAGAAGCGGAGATGAGCAGTTCTTC. This codes for CASRSGDEQFF.

The chain uses TRBV12-3 or TRBV12-4 and TRBJ2-5; D may be TRBD1 (5 bases). V lost 6 bases, J lost 3 bases, and 11 bases lay in between. This CDR3 comprises 13 residues. Written as DNA, the CDR3 is TGTGCCAGCAGCCCCACCAGGGAAGAGACCCAGTACTTC. It codes for CASSPTREETQYF.

V gene TRBV6-5 combines with J gene TRBJ2-4; 11 positions agree with TRBD1. The CDR3 consists of 15 residues. Germline V gene sequence: CDR1 MNHEY, CDR2 SVGAGI. V shed 6 bases and J 12 bases; nucleotides not matched to a gene: 13. The CDR3 coding sequence is TGTGCCAGCAGAGTCCGGGACAGGGGGTTGTACAATCAGTACTTC. This gives the protein CASRVRDRGLYNQYF.

V and J are TRBV18 and TRBJ1-1, with a tentative D call TRBD1 (5 bases). V was trimmed by 3 bases and J by 5 bases, leaving 10 bases between them. CDR1 and CDR2 from the germline V gene are KGHSH and LQKENI. This CDR3 has 13 residues. In DNA form, the CDR3 reads TGTGCCAGCTCACCGGGGCCCGGGACTGAAGCTTTCTTT. Translated: CASSPGPGTEAFF.

V gene TRBV24-1 combines with J gene TRBJ2-3, with a weak D call TRBD2 (6 bases). With 2 bases removed from V and 0 bases from J, the gap between germline ends came to 14 bases. The germline gives CDR1 KGHDR, CDR2 SFDVKD. The CDR3 covers 17 residues. The CDR3 loop reads CATSDSLGGASTDTQYF. DNA of the CDR3: TGTGCCACCAGTGATTCCCTCGGCGGGGCTAGCACAGATACGCAGTATTTT.

This clone showed up many times. CDR3 region: CSGGLGSEQYF. In nucleotides, the CDR3 is TGCAGCGGGGGTCTTGGCTCCGAGCAGTACTTC. The V gene is TRBV29-1, the J gene TRBJ2-7; D remains ambiguous. CDR1 SQVTM and CDR2 ANQGSEA come from the germline V gene. Trimming stripped 7 bases from V and 6 bases from J, with 13 bases between. The CDR3 is 11 amino acids.

The chain recombines TRBV19 with TRBJ1-2; D is uncertain. Germline CDR1 is LNHDA and CDR2 is SQIVND (reference sequence). This CDR3 is 13 amino acids long. V shed 5 bases and J shed 10 bases, with 17 bases lying between them. CDR3 amino acids: CASSSHLLGLYTF. Written as DNA, the CDR3 is TGTGCCAGTAGTTCCCACCTCCTTGGGCTCTACACCTTC.

J is TRBJ2-3 and V is TRBV5-1; TRBD2 aligns across 8 bases. Trimming removed 4 bases from V and 4 bases from J; junction bases left unmatched: 8. This CDR3 spans 15 amino acids. Germline CDR1 reads SGHRS; CDR2 reads YFSETQ. Here the CDR3 reads CASSDRTSFSDTQYF. For the CDR3, the DNA is TGCGCCAGCAGCGATCGGACTAGCTTCTCAGATACGCAGTATTTT.

The V and J genes are TRBV19 and TRBJ1-6; D perhaps matches TRBD1 (6 bases). Germline CDR1 is LNHDA and CDR2 is SQIVND (reference sequence). V shed 5 bases and J shed 6 bases, with 20 bases lying between them. The CDR3 is made up of 17 amino acids. The CDR3 here is CASSSPPGGAGNSPLHF. CDR3 sequence (DNA): TGTGCCAGTAGTTCGCCCCCGGGGGGGGCTGGTAATTCACCCCTCCACTTT.

This clone has at least ten counts. V and J are TRBV4-1 and TRBJ1-2; TRBD1 matches at 7 bases. The CDR3 extends over 14 amino acids. Germline V lookup: CDR1 MGHRA, CDR2 YSYEKL. V was pared by 5 bases and J by 4 bases, with 7 bases of the junction left unmatched. CDR3 loop: CASSADREAYGYTF. The CDR3 DNA reads as TGCGCCAGCAGCGCCGACAGGGAGGCCTATGGCTACACCTTC.

The chain employs TRBV15 and TRBJ2-7, with 8 positions matching TRBD1. The CDR3 loop spans 15 amino acids. Germline V lookup: CDR1 LNHNV, CDR2 YYDKDF (reference sequence). V gave up 8 bases and J gave up 6 bases; unmatched junction bases: 15. CDR3 nucleotides: TGTGCCACCCGATCCCGGCGTGACAGGGGAACCGAGCAGTACTTC. Translation: CATRSRRDRGTEQYF.

This chain joins TRBV6-5 and TRBJ2-3; possible D gene TRBD2, 5 bases. V was cut by 4 bases and J by 4 bases, with 15 bases left in between. The CDR3 contains 15 residues. Germline CDR1 is MNHEY and CDR2 is SVGAGI. The CDR3 DNA sequence: TGTGCCAGCAGTTCCCAGCGGTTCATGGCAGATACGCAGTATTTT. This codes for CASSSQRFMADTQYF.

The chain has TRBV5-1 and TRBJ2-7; D not certain. This CDR3 contains 14 residues. Deletions cut 2 bases from V and 0 bases from J, with 9 bases between. Looked up from germline, CDR1 is SGHRS and CDR2 is YFSETQ. DNA of the CDR3: TGCGCCAGCAGCTTCCAACCTAGCTCCTACGAGCAGTACTTC. It specifies CASSFQPSSYEQYF.